This T cell receptor beta chain was sequenced in a study of blood T cell repertoires in COVID-19. This table comes from immunoSEQ multiplex PCR, and its TCRdb copy is limited to in-frame clones, with some not included. The sample lists a few hundred thousand clones, approximately 85% occurring once. Germline V gene lookup returns CDR1 SGHRS and CDR2 YFSETQ. This CDR3 has 15 residues. Germline trimming cut 3 bases from V and 0 bases from J; bases unmatched to any gene: 5. This TCR was sampled from a human donor in a cohort sampled during active COVID-19. The V gene is TRBV5-1, the J gene TRBJ1-1; 7 nucleotides line up with TRBD1. Source material: peripheral blood. CDR3 region: CASSSLTGLNTEAFF. CDR3 DNA sequence: TGCGCCAGCAGCTCCCTGACAGGGCTGAACACTGAAGCTTTCTTT. The variable domain in full, completed from reference TRBV5-1 and TRBJ1-1, reads KAGVTQTPRYLIKTRGQQVTLSCSPISGHRSVSWYQQTPGQGLQFLFEYFSETQRNKGNFPGRFSGRQFSNSRSEMNVSTLELGDSALYLCASSSLTGLNTEAFFGQGTRLTVV.